These 25 T cell receptor beta chains share one sample of origin, sequenced in a study of blood T cell repertoires in COVID-19 (TCRdb year 2020). Library generation was performed with the immunoSEQ multiplex PCR assay. TCRdb obtained this table from immuneACCESS and retained in-frame rearrangements with V and J assigned. These tables miss some clones; where compared with another copy, unresolved V genes account for less than half of the shortfall, and the remainder is unexplained. The sample table shows 100,000 to 150,000 clones, and about 90% are seen once. The leading ten clones occupy 3.6% of the sample. Sequenced: peripheral blood. All receptors come from a woman aged 55 to 70 with acute or convalescent COVID-19.

This chain links TRBV6-2 or TRBV6-3 with TRBJ1-2; TRBD1 agrees at 7 bases. Trimming removed 6 bases from V and 4 bases from J; junction bases left unmatched: 8. The CDR3 runs 14 residues. The germline V gene has CDR1 MNHEY and CDR2 SVGEGT. CDR3 in amino acids: CASSQPTGFYGYTF. The CDR3 DNA reads as TGTGCCAGCAGCCAACCGACAGGGTTCTATGGCTACACCTTC.

This chain connects TRBV5-4 to TRBJ2-5; 10 bases match TRBD2. The V gene end was trimmed by 4 bases and the J gene end by 4 bases; junction bases not matched to a gene: 10. The CDR3 is 16 residues long. The germline V gene has CDR1 SGHNT and CDR2 YYREEE (reference sequence). The CDR3 region has the DNA TGTGCCAGCAGCCCCGGGGGAAGCGGGAGGGGAGAGACCCAGTACTTC. Translated, it gives CASSPGGSGRGETQYF.

V gene TRBV6-6 combines with J gene TRBJ1-2, with TRBD1 identical over 9 bases. Germline V gene lookup returns CDR1 MNHNY and CDR2 SVGAGI (reference sequence). The CDR3 loop spans 13 amino acids. The V gene end was trimmed by 1 base and the J gene end by 8 bases; junction bases not matched to a gene: 2. The CDR3 region is CASSYFTGGGYTF. In DNA, the CDR3 is TGTGCCAGCAGTTACTTTACAGGGGGCGGCTACACCTTC.

The V call is TRBV6-1, the J call TRBJ2-1, with D tentatively TRBD2 (6 bases). Germline CDR1 is MNHNS and CDR2 is SASEGT. This CDR3 contains 19 residues. V was clipped by 0 bases and J by 3 bases, with 21 bases between them. The CDR3 spells CASSEAGLRGFGYYNEQFF. CDR3 sequence (DNA): TGTGCCAGCAGTGAAGCGGGACTGCGGGGCTTCGGATACTACAATGAGCAGTTCTTC.

The chain links TRBV5-1 to TRBJ1-2; TRBD1 might be the D (6 bases). CDR3 size: 13 residues. Trimming pared 7 bases from V and 7 bases from J, leaving 17 bases between. Per the germline V gene, CDR1 is SGHRS and CDR2 is YFSETQ. The CDR3 protein is CASRWAGDSGYTF. CDR3 sequence (DNA): TGCGCCAGCCGGTGGGCAGGGGATAGTGGCTACACCTTC.

V gene TRBV11-3 combines with J gene TRBJ2-6; D uncertain. CDR3 length equals 14 residues. Germline V gene sequence: CDR1 SGHNT, CDR2 YENEEA. V gave up 5 bases and J gave up 4 bases, with 9 bases separating them. Here the CDR3 DNA reads TGTGCCAGCAGCCTCCGCGGAGGGGCCAACGTCCTGACTTTC. Amino acid sequence: CASSLRGGANVLTF.

J is TRBJ1-4 and V is TRBV6-5; 9 bases match TRBD1. Unmatched junction bases numbered 6, after V lost 6 bases and J lost 7 bases. CDR1 is MNHEY, CDR2 SVGAGI, per germline. The CDR3 length is 14 residues. The chain's CDR3 is CASRTGTGSEKLFF. The CDR3 nucleotides read TGTGCCAGCAGGACCGGGACAGGGAGTGAAAAACTGTTTTTT.

The chain has TRBV6-4 and TRBJ1-1, with TRBD1 as a possible D gene (6 bases). The CDR3 is made up of 13 amino acids. The germline CDR1 and CDR2 sequences are MRHNA and SNTAGT. V was clipped by 0 bases and J by 5 bases, with 7 bases between them. This CDR3 reads CASSDSRGTEAFF. DNA of the CDR3: TGTGCCAGCAGTGACTCTAGGGGGACTGAAGCTTTCTTT.

This chain links TRBV27 with TRBJ1-2; D is perhaps TRBD1 (6 bases). The germline V gene encodes CDR1 MNHEY and CDR2 SMNVEV (reference sequence). The V end was cut by 2 bases, the J end by 4 bases, with 14 bases between. The CDR3 runs to 15 residues. In DNA form, the CDR3 reads TGTGCCAGCAGTTTAAGGTCGGGGGGCTTCTATGGCTACACCTTC. The encoded protein is CASSLRSGGFYGYTF.

This chain links TRBV7-9 with TRBJ2-7; TRBD2 is a possible D gene (6 bases). Trimming stripped 4 bases from V and 6 bases from J, with 16 bases between. Germline CDR1 and CDR2: SEHNR and FQNEAQ (reference sequence). The CDR3 extends over 14 amino acids. This CDR3 is CASSSSASSSEQYF. The CDR3 coding sequence is TGTGCCAGCAGCTCTAGCGCTTCGAGCTCCGAGCAGTACTTC.

The V gene is TRBV30, the J gene TRBJ1-3; D remains unclear. Between the trimmed V and J ends, which lost 7 bases and 1 base, there was a span of 14 bases. The CDR3 length is 14 residues. Germline CDR1 reads GTSNPN; CDR2 reads SVGIG (reference sequence). CDR3 DNA: TGTGCCTCCCTCCCCTGGCTTTCTGGAAACACCATATATTTT. This sequence encodes CASLPWLSGNTIYF.

The V gene is TRBV28, the J gene TRBJ1-5; D perhaps matches TRBD1 (6 bases). Germline values: CDR1 MDHEN, CDR2 SYDVKM. The CDR3 runs 16 residues. V dropped 1 base and J dropped 1 base, with 11 bases sitting between them. The CDR3 DNA is TGTGCCAGCAGTTTATCTGGGAGGGGGAGCAATCAGCCCCAGCATTTT. Protein: CASSLSGRGSNQPQHF. The full variable domain, in which reference TRBV28 and TRBJ1-5 provide the parts outside the CDR3, is DVKVTQSSRYLVKRTGEKVFLECVQDMDHENMFWYRQDPGLGLRLIYFSYDVKMKEKGDIPEGYSVSREKKERFSLILESASTNQTSMYLCASSLSGRGSNQPQHFGDGTRLSIL.

This chain links TRBV30 with TRBJ1-4; TRBD1 agrees at 9 bases. V was clipped by 8 bases and J by 7 bases; unmatched bases: 14. Germline values: CDR1 GTSNPN, CDR2 SVGIG (reference sequence). This CDR3 has 15 residues. CDR3 DNA: TGTGCCGGGTTGCCCCTGGACAGGGGTTTTGAAAAACTGTTTTTT. It encodes CAGLPLDRGFEKLFF.

This clone occurred once. J is TRBJ2-2 and V is TRBV11-3; 8 bases line up with TRBD1. Per the germline V gene, CDR1 is SGHNT and CDR2 is YENEEA. V was clipped by 5 bases and J by 7 bases; unmatched bases: 12. The CDR3 runs to 16 residues. The CDR3 DNA reads as TGTGCCAGCAGCCGAGTATCAGGGGGCTTAGGCGGGGAGCTGTTTTTT. Translating gives CASSRVSGGLGGELFF.

This clone was observed a single time. CDR3 DNA sequence: TGTGCCAGTAACAAGGGGTCTCATGAAAAACTGTTTTTT. Protein product: CASNKGSHEKLFF. This chain joins TRBV19 and TRBJ1-4; maybe TRBD1 (5 bases). The V gene's germline CDR1 is LNHDA and CDR2 SQIVND (reference sequence). The germline V and J ends were trimmed by 7 bases and 6 bases, with 12 bases remaining between them. This CDR3 has 13 residues.

In DNA, the CDR3 is TGTGCCGGCCAGTTCCCAAACACTGAAGCTTTCTTT. Its protein product is CAGQFPNTEAFF. V is TRBV30 and J is TRBJ1-1, with D hard to call. The germline V and J ends were trimmed by 8 bases and 2 bases, with 12 bases remaining between them. The V gene's germline CDR1 is GTSNPN and CDR2 SVGIG (reference sequence). CDR3 length equals 12 residues.

The chain has TRBV5-1 and TRBJ1-4, with D unclear. The CDR3 is 15 residues long. Germline V gene lookup returns CDR1 SGHRS and CDR2 YFSETQ. V was cut by 4 bases and J by 0 bases, with 10 bases left in between. CDR3 sequence: CASSPGSSTNEKLFF. The CDR3 nucleotides read TGCGCCAGCAGCCCGGGGAGCTCAACTAATGAAAAACTGTTTTTT.

This chain joins TRBV27 and TRBJ2-1; 9 bases align to TRBD2. V dropped 1 base and J dropped 0; count of bases not matched to a gene: 4. From germline, CDR1 is MNHEY and CDR2 SMNVEV (reference sequence). The CDR3 contains 17 residues. The CDR3 DNA reads as TGTGCCAGCAGTTTATTATGGCGGGAGGGCTCCTACAATGAGCAGTTCTTC. Amino acids: CASSLLWREGSYNEQFF.

The chain couples TRBV3-1 (or the pseudogene TRBV3-2) to TRBJ1-1; D perhaps matches TRBD1 (6 bases). V dropped 8 bases and J dropped 1 base, with 11 bases sitting between them. The CDR3 is 13 residues long. Germline CDR1 is LGHDT and CDR2 is YNNKEL (reference sequence). The CDR3: CASGSTGNTEAFF. The CDR3 nucleotides are TGTGCCAGCGGATCGACAGGGAACACTGAAGCTTTCTTT.

The CDR3, as DNA: TGTGCCAGCAGCCCACTCGGGACAGGGAGAAGGGGCTCTGGAAACACCATATATTTT. This gives the protein CASSPLGTGRRGSGNTIYF. The chain joins TRBV14 to TRBJ1-3; 9 bases are a match to TRBD1. Germline V gene data show CDR1 as SGHDN and CDR2 as FVKESK. The CDR3 covers 19 residues. The junction had 13 bases not matched to a gene; V was cut back by 4 bases and J by 0 bases.

This clone was observed a handful of times. The rearrangement joins TRBV19 to TRBJ1-1; D is perhaps TRBD1 (6 bases). V gave up 5 bases and J gave up 4 bases, with 17 bases separating them. The germline V gene encodes CDR1 LNHDA and CDR2 SQIVND (reference sequence). This CDR3 is 15 amino acids long. The CDR3 bases are TGTGCCAGTAGTGCAGGGGCCTCTTACTCCACTGAAGCTTTCTTT. It is translated as CASSAGASYSTEAFF.

The chain links TRBV7-3 to TRBJ2-5, with no clear D. This CDR3 is 13 amino acids long. V shed 5 bases and J shed 4 bases, with 11 bases lying between them. Germline loops: CDR1 SGHTA, CDR2 FQGTGA. DNA for the CDR3: TGTGCCAGCAGCGACGGAGTGTCAGAGACCCAGTACTTC. Translation: CASSDGVSETQYF.

The chain recombines TRBV4-2 with TRBJ1-2; D may be TRBD1 (6 bases). The CDR3 loop spans 14 amino acids. Between the trimmed V and J ends, which lost 1 base and 3 bases, there was a span of 9 bases. Germline CDR1 and CDR2: LGHNA and YNFKEQ. The CDR3 DNA reads as TGTGCCAGCAGCCAAGCAGGGGACGACTATGGCTACACCTTC. Translating gives CASSQAGDDYGYTF.

The chain has TRBV5-1 and TRBJ2-1; 9 bases match TRBD2. V shed 4 bases and J 8 bases; nucleotides not matched to a gene: 4. Germline loops: CDR1 SGHRS, CDR2 YFSETQ. The CDR3 runs 13 residues. For the CDR3, the DNA is TGCGCCAGCAGCCTTAGCGGGAGAGATGAGCAGTTCTTC. Protein sequence: CASSLSGRDEQFF.

The rearrangement links TRBV11-1 to TRBJ2-5; D may be TRBD2 (5 bases). Trimming took 0 bases from V and 4 from J, leaving 9 bases between them. Germline V gene lookup returns CDR1 SGHAT and CDR2 FQDESV (reference sequence). This CDR3 comprises 14 residues. The CDR3 is CASSLAGGGETQYF. CDR3 in DNA: TGTGCCAGCAGCTTAGCCGGAGGCGGAGAGACCCAGTACTTC.